The entry that follows covers one T cell receptor beta chain sequence. As yet, its antigen is unknown. RNA transcripts gave rise to amplified TCR beta CDR3 regions. In the first-round RT-PCR of the TCR CDR3, the HTBI primer set was used. TCRdb recomputed calls from the multiplex PCR reads with MiXCR, one row per CDR3 protein. The data hold a few hundred thousand distinct CDR3 sequences, with just over 45% observed a single time. Exclusions: uncontrolled infection, other autoimmune disease, pregnancy, lactation. This sample was taken from a study of T cells in Graves' hyperthyroidism and ophthalmopathy. Study outcomes and limitations: Most expanded thyroid clonotypes above 0.001 also appeared in blood.

Germline V gene sequence: CDR1 SQVTM, CDR2 ANQGSEA. The CDR3 extends over 15 amino acids. V gave up 5 bases and J gave up 4 bases; unmatched junction bases: 12. The rearrangement links TRBV29-1 to TRBJ2-7, with 9 bases identical to TRBD1. The sample comprised peripheral blood or thyroid tissue (not recorded which). The source is a woman younger than 35 with Graves' hyperthyroidism. CDR3 nucleotide sequence: TGCAGCGTTTCCCCGGGACAGGGCTCGGGGTACGAGCAGTACTTC. This sequence encodes CSVSPGQGSGYEQYF.